A selection of T cell receptor beta chains follows, all from one sample in a study of blood T cell repertoires in COVID-19. Method: immunoSEQ multiplex PCR; TCRdb's copy keeps in-frame clones and lacks some. The profile shows 100,000 to 150,000 clones, approximately 85% of them singletons. The sample consisted of peripheral blood. The receptors shown here come from a woman older than 75 with COVID-19, enrolled during active disease. The CDR3 runs from the conserved cysteine through the conserved F or W. D genes are given only for firm matches. Clone size is stated in some rows and not others, as once, few, many or a class when expanded.

>-|-|TRBV19|TRBJ2-3
CASSTDMRTQYF
TGTGCCAGTAGTACAGATATGCGGACGCAGTATTTT
>-|-|TRBV6-1|TRBJ1-2
CASSEDRVGGYTF
TGTGCCAGCAGTGAGGACAGAGTCGGTGGCTACACCTTC
>TRBD1|-|TRBV27|TRBJ1-4
CASSFLGGGIEKLFF
TGTGCCAGCAGTTTCCTAGGGGGCGGGATTGAAAAACTGTTTTTT
>-|-|TRBV6-5|TRBJ2-1
CASSYLTTGEQFF
TGTGCCAGCAGTTACTTAACTACAGGAGAGCAGTTCTTC
>TRBD1|-|TRBV7-9|TRBJ1-4
CASSAGTGTEKLFF
TGTGCCAGCAGCGCCGGGACAGGGACGGAAAAACTGTTTTTT
>-|-|TRBV4-3|TRBJ2-2
CASSRQSGELFF
TGCGCCAGCAGCCGTCAATCCGGGGAGCTGTTTTTT
>TRBD2|few|TRBV7-9|TRBJ2-1
CASSLRTSGNEQFF
TGTGCCAGCAGCTTGCGGACTAGCGGTAATGAGCAGTTCTTC
>TRBD1|once|TRBV6-2/TRBV6-3|TRBJ1-2
CASSQGAVGYTF
TGTGCCAGCAGCCAGGGGGCGGTTGGCTACACCTTC
>TRBD2|-|TRBV19|TRBJ2-6
CASSMGRGLLGANVLTF
TGTGCCAGTAGTATGGGGAGGGGCCTCCTCGGTGCCAACGTCCTGACTTTC
>TRBD2|once|TRBV7-9|TRBJ2-7
CASSLGGSGTYEQYF
TGTGCCAGCAGCTTAGGGGGCAGCGGGACTTACGAGCAGTACTTC
>TRBD2|-|TRBV7-9|TRBJ2-1
CASSWAGAEQFF
TGTGCCAGCAGCTGGGCGGGAGCTGAGCAGTTCTTC
>TRBD1|few|TRBV7-6|TRBJ1-2
CASSLRGGQGARDYGYTF
TGTGCCAGCAGCTTAAGGGGGGGACAGGGGGCGCGAGACTATGGCTACACCTTC
>TRBD1|once|TRBV24-1|TRBJ1-5
CATSDTGTGRSQPQHF
TGTGCCACCAGTGATACCGGGACAGGTAGATCTCAGCCCCAGCATTTT
>TRBD2|-|TRBV5-1|TRBJ2-7
CASSRTSGRHEQYF
TGCGCCAGCAGCCGAACTAGCGGGAGGCACGAGCAGTACTTC
>TRBD2|-|TRBV7-2|TRBJ2-7
CASSLVAGDSYEQYF
TGTGCCAGCAGCTTAGTGGCGGGAGACTCCTACGAGCAGTACTTC